This TCR beta chain derives from a study of cytomegalovirus exposure and HLA in healthy donors. Across the study: Researchers previously reported finding 90 million to 130 million unique TCR beta sequences from about 179 million T cells. Early on, a data release was issued that held roughly 84 million unique TCRs from HLA-typed donors. Among several hundred genotyped donors, around 77% fell in the Caucasian-associated ancestry cluster. Findings and caveats of the study: It was reported in a later analysis that an Asian-associated ancestry cluster showed fewer N-insertions than the approximately 670-donor mean.

The CDR3 covers 12 residues. CDR1 is LNHDA, CDR2 SQIVND, per germline (reference sequence). Trimming removed 7 bases from V and 6 bases from J, with 12 bases in between. Concerning this clone: As yet, its antigen is unknown.

13 Jbeta primers and 60 Vbeta primers were used for the PCR. Assay used: immunoSEQ multiplex PCR; TCRdb lists only in-frame clones, some missing. The profile shows tens of thousands of clones, less than 65% of them singletons. The chain uses TRBV19 and TRBJ1-1; D is perhaps TRBD1 (5 bases). The sample consisted of PBMCs. This TCR was recovered from a woman aged 30 to 39 in good health and CMV-seronegative. The CDR3, as DNA: TGTGCCAGTACCCTATGGGGGGCTGAAGCTTTCTTT. Protein: CASTLWGAEAFF.